What follows are 6 T cell receptor beta chains derived from one specimen sequenced in a study of early stage breast cancer tumors. Sequencing was performed with immunoSEQ multiplex PCR; in TCRdb, only in-frame clones are kept and a portion is missing. The sample holds 45,000 to 60,000 clones, under 95% seen once. Sample: blood. These receptors came from a person aged 70 to 79 with breast cancer.

This rearrangement joins TRBV19 to TRBJ2-7; D may be TRBD1 (6 bases). The CDR3 is 15 residues long. In germline, CDR1 is LNHDA, CDR2 SQIVND (reference sequence). V was clipped by 7 bases and J by 2 bases, with 18 bases between them. The CDR3 DNA follows: TGTGCCAGTATGGACGCCAGCGCAGGGGCCTACGAGCAGTACTTC. It codes for CASMDASAGAYEQYF.

The chain links TRBV19 to TRBJ2-7; a possible D gene is TRBD2 (6 bases). With 4 bases removed from V and 6 bases from J, the gap between germline ends came to 16 bases. This CDR3 has 14 residues. Germline V gene sequence: CDR1 LNHDA, CDR2 SQIVND (reference sequence). The CDR3 sequence is CASSTRDGPFEQYF. The DNA of the CDR3 is TGTGCCAGTAGTACGCGGGACGGACCCTTCGAGCAGTACTTC.

The CDR3 spells CASSLRTSTKTQYF. In DNA, the CDR3 is TGTGCCAGCAGCCTTCGGACTAGCACAAAAACCCAGTATTTT. This rearrangement joins TRBV5-4 to TRBJ2-3; TRBD2 agrees at 8 bases. Germline V gene lookup returns CDR1 SGHNT and CDR2 YYREEE (reference sequence). This CDR3 has 14 amino acids. V shed 4 bases and J 12 bases; nucleotides not matched to a gene: 13.

This clone has only one observation. The V and J genes are TRBV11-2 and TRBJ1-4; TRBD1 matches 9 bases. Germline CDR1 is SGHAT and CDR2 is FQNNGV. The trim removed 3 bases at V and 8 bases at J, leaving 7 bases unmatched. The CDR3 extends over 15 amino acids. In DNA, the CDR3 is TGTGCCAGCAGCTTGACACAGGGGGCTTGGGAAAAACTGTTTTTT. Its protein product is CASSLTQGAWEKLFF.

The rearrangement joins TRBV7-8 to TRBJ2-3, with D possibly matching TRBD2 (7 bases). The germline CDR1 and CDR2 sequences are SGHVS and FQNEAQ. Between the trimmed V and J ends, which lost 2 bases and 3 bases, there was a span of 18 bases. This CDR3 has 17 amino acids. CDR3 DNA: TGTGCCAGCAGCTTAATAATAGGGGGGGTAGCAACAGATACGCAGTATTTT. It encodes CASSLIIGGVATDTQYF.

V and J are TRBV19 and TRBJ2-1; D might be TRBD1 (7 bases). This CDR3 has 15 amino acids. Trimming stripped 3 bases from V and 3 bases from J, with 12 bases between. Germline CDR1 is LNHDA and CDR2 is SQIVND (reference sequence). CDR3 bases: TGTGCCAGTAGTATCAGGGGGGACTTCTACAATGAGCAGTTCTTC. Protein: CASSIRGDFYNEQFF.